The rows below give T cell receptor beta chains drawn from one sample of a study of cytomegalovirus exposure and HLA in healthy donors. Profiling relied on immunoSEQ multiplex PCR, and the TCRdb table lists in-frame clones only, not all of them. The sample holds about 330,000 clones, about nine tenths seen once. The sequencing input was PBMCs. These receptors were obtained from a woman aged 25 to 39 in good health and CMV-seropositive. Both conserved end residues are part of each CDR3. The D gene is left open where the match is weak. Clone size is given for some rows only: seen once, a few or many times, or a class if the clone is expanded.

V	size	length	J	D	CDR3	DNA
TRBV4-1	-	16	TRBJ1-6	TRBD1	CASSQQQGQGDSPLHF	TGCGCCAGCAGCCAGCAGCAGGGACAGGGGGATTCACCCCTCCACTTT
TRBV5-6	-	15	TRBJ2-1	-	CASSTQRSVYNEQFF	TGTGCCAGCAGCACCCAGCGGAGCGTCTACAATGAGCAGTTCTTC
TRBV30	few	14	TRBJ1-1	-	CAWSVRGLNTEAFF	TGTGCCTGGAGTGTACGAGGTCTGAACACTGAAGCTTTCTTT
TRBV7-9	-	14	TRBJ2-7	TRBD2	CASSLGGGPSEQYF	TGTGCCAGCAGCTTAGGGGGGGGTCCGTCCGAGCAGTACTTC
TRBV7-3	few	15	TRBJ2-1	-	CASSPRDPGSDEQFF	TGTGCCAGCAGCCCCCGGGACCCGGGGAGCGATGAGCAGTTCTTC
TRBV29-1	-	13	TRBJ2-1	TRBD2	CSVGLAGVYEQFF	TGCAGCGTTGGGCTAGCGGGAGTGTACGAGCAGTTCTTC
TRBV30	few	16	TRBJ2-3	TRBD1	CAWSVWTGGITDTQYF	TGTGCCTGGAGTGTATGGACAGGGGGGATCACAGATACGCAGTATTTT
TRBV30	-	15	TRBJ1-6	TRBD1	CAWSLTGTVGSPLHF	TGTGCCTGGAGTCTCACCGGGACAGTGGGTTCACCCCTCCACTTT
TRBV27	-	13	TRBJ2-5	-	CASSFSRGETQYF	TGTGCCAGCAGTTTCTCGCGGGGAGAGACCCAGTACTTC
TRBV7-9	few	14	TRBJ1-1	-	CASSLVDSNTEAFF	TGTGCCAGCAGCTTAGTGGACAGTAACACTGAAGCTTTCTTT